These 21 T cell receptor beta chains were sequenced from one sample in a study of CD8+CD57+ T cells in acquired aplastic anemia. Before being chosen for sequencing, patients had shown CD8+CD57+ cell expansion by flow cytometry. The template used for profiling TCR beta VDJ and CDR3 was genomic DNA. Each CDR3 protein is one row after TCRdb ran MiXCR on the reads. The table records about 160,000 distinct CDR3 sequences, roughly 48% of them present only once. Material: sorted CD4+, CD8+, or CD8+CD57+ T cells (not recorded which) from PBMCs. These receptors were obtained from a human donor with aplastic anemia.

V gene TRBV20-1 combines with J gene TRBJ2-3, with D unresolved. The V end lost 1 base, the J end lost 2 bases, and 7 bases lay between the germline ends. The CDR3 length is 13 residues. CDR1 and CDR2 from the germline V gene are DFQATT and SNEGSKA (reference sequence). The CDR3 sequence: CSARAPNTDTQYF. CDR3 coding DNA: TGCAGTGCTAGAGCCCCAAACACAGATACGCAGTATTTT.

The gene calls are TRBV10-3 and TRBJ2-1; possibly TRBD2 for D (6 bases). V was cut by 4 bases and J by 8 bases, with 15 bases left in between. Germline V CDR1 and CDR2: ENHRY, SYGVKD. The CDR3 runs 14 residues. As DNA, the CDR3 is TGTGCCATCAGTGGATCCAGCGGAGGGGATGAGCAGTTCTTC. Translating it yields CAISGSSGGDEQFF.

This clonotype has just a few counts. The chain is built from TRBV28 and TRBJ2-7; D not certain. CDR3 length: 14 amino acids. V was clipped by 3 bases and J by 1 base, with 10 bases between them. Germline V lookup: CDR1 MDHEN, CDR2 SYDVKM. The DNA of the CDR3 is TGTGCCAGCAGTTTGGTAGGCCATTCCTACGAGCAGTACTTC. Translation gives CASSLVGHSYEQYF.

Regarding this clonotype: A much larger clone differs from this one at a single base, so this may be a read error. The V and J genes are TRBV6-5 and TRBJ1-1; no clear D. CDR1 is MNHEY and CDR2 is SVGAGI in the germline V gene. This CDR3 spans 13 amino acids. DNA of the CDR3: TGTGCCAGCAGTTACTCAATGAAAACTGAAGCTTTCTTT. Translating gives CASSYSMKTEAFF.

V and J are TRBV19 and TRBJ1-1, with 8 bases lining up with TRBD1. From germline, CDR1 is LNHDA and CDR2 SQIVND (reference sequence). Losses at the gene ends were 1 base for V and 4 bases for J; bases not matched to a gene: 8. The CDR3 sequence is 16 residues long. The CDR3 reads CASSIGQGAAGTEAFF. The DNA for the CDR3 is TGTGCCAGTAGTATAGGTCAGGGGGCGGCGGGCACTGAAGCTTTCTTT.

This clonotype appeared many times. This rearrangement joins TRBV6-5 to TRBJ2-7; 10 nucleotides match TRBD1. CDR1 and CDR2 (germline): MNHEY, SVGAGI. The CDR3 length is 13 residues. With V trimmed by 4 bases and J by 6 bases, 3 bases remained unmatched. The CDR3 nucleotides read TGTGCCAGCAGTTGGGACAGGGGAAGCGAGCAGTACTTC. Translation: CASSWDRGSEQYF.

This clonotype was seen ten or more times. The rearrangement joins TRBV20-1 to TRBJ1-1; 7 bases are shared with TRBD1. Germline V gene sequence: CDR1 DFQATT, CDR2 SNEGSKA (reference sequence). The V segment lost 7 bases and the J segment 0 bases; nucleotides outside the gene matches: 5. The CDR3 loop spans 13 amino acids. The CDR3 coding sequence is TGCAGTGTACAACAGGGGTTGAACACTGAAGCTTTCTTT. Residues: CSVQQGLNTEAFF.

V gene TRBV15 combines with J gene TRBJ2-7; tentatively, D is TRBD2 (5 bases). This CDR3 has 14 amino acids. Germline loops: CDR1 LNHNV, CDR2 YYDKDF (reference sequence). The V end lost 0 bases, the J end lost 2 bases, and 8 bases lay between the germline ends. The CDR3 loop is CATSRDARAYEQYF. In DNA, the CDR3 is TGTGCCACCAGCAGAGATGCGAGGGCCTACGAGCAGTACTTC.

The gene calls are TRBV19 and TRBJ1-2; D is unresolved. V dropped 7 bases and J dropped 7 bases, with 13 bases sitting between them. The length of the CDR3 is 12 residues. Looked up from germline, CDR1 is LNHDA and CDR2 is SQIVND (reference sequence). The CDR3 loop reads CASTLGNRGYTF. The CDR3 nucleotides are TGTGCCAGTACCCTGGGGAATCGTGGCTACACCTTC.

This clonotype was counted many times. The rearrangement joins TRBV5-6 to TRBJ1-1; 7 nucleotides line up with TRBD1. With V trimmed by 5 bases and J by 4 bases, 5 bases remained unmatched. Germline V gene data show CDR1 as SGHDT and CDR2 as YYEEEE. This CDR3 comprises 13 residues. CDR3 sequence: CASSSDRATEAFF. The CDR3 DNA reads as TGTGCCAGCAGTTCAGACAGGGCCACTGAAGCTTTCTTT.

This clonotype was recorded many times. One end of the junction fails to match germline, which may point to a read error. The chain links TRBV11-3 to TRBJ1-1; 9 bases match TRBD1. In germline, CDR1 is SGHNT, CDR2 YENEEA. The CDR3 is 14 residues long. In nucleotides, the CDR3 is TGCGCCAGCAGCTTGGACAGGGGGAACACTGAAGCTTTCTTT. The encoded protein is CASSLDRGNTEAFF. Based on the CDR3 plus reference TRBV11-3 and TRBJ1-1, the full variable domain is EAGVVQSPRYKIIEKKQPVAFWCNPISGHNTLYWYLQNLGQGPELLIRYENEEAVDDSQLPKDRFSAERLKGVDSTLKIQPAELGDSAVYLCASSLDRGNTEAFFGQGTRLTVV.

Many counts were recorded for this clonotype. The V call is TRBV7-9, the J call TRBJ2-5; 14 bases map to TRBD2. The V segment lost 4 bases and the J segment 14 bases; nucleotides outside the gene matches: 9. The CDR3 loop spans 14 amino acids. CDR1 and CDR2 from the germline V gene are SEHNR and FQNEAQ (reference sequence). The CDR3 DNA sequence: TGTGCCAGCAGCTCCGGACTAGCGGGAGGCCGAAATTACTTC. It encodes CASSSGLAGGRNYF.

The chain uses TRBV30 and TRBJ1-1, with a weak D call TRBD1 (5 bases). This CDR3 region has 12 residues. V was cut by 4 bases and J by 5 bases, with 11 bases left in between. Germline V lookup: CDR1 GTSNPN, CDR2 SVGIG (reference sequence). DNA for the CDR3: TGTGCCTGGACTGACAGCGCTACTGAAGCTTTCTTT. Translated: CAWTDSATEAFF.

V gene TRBV24-1 combines with J gene TRBJ2-7; 12 bases agree with TRBD2. Germline V gives CDR1 KGHDR, CDR2 SFDVKD. The CDR3 has 13 amino acids. Trimming at V came to 10 bases and at J to 2 bases, leaving 2 bases not matched to a gene. CDR3 in amino acids: CATRTSGTYEQYF. The CDR3 nucleotides read TGTGCCACGAGGACTAGCGGGACCTACGAGCAGTACTTC.

The rearrangement joins TRBV24-1 to TRBJ2-1; TRBD2 aligns across 8 bases. Germline V CDR1 and CDR2: KGHDR, SFDVKD. V was clipped by 7 bases and J by 1 base; unmatched bases: 5. This CDR3 region has 15 residues. CDR3 sequence (DNA): TGTGCCACCAGCGGGAGGGCCGGTTCCTACAATGAGCAGTTCTTC. Its translation: CATSGRAGSYNEQFF.

This rearrangement joins TRBV19 to TRBJ2-3, with 7 bases fitting TRBD1. The CDR3 loop spans 14 amino acids. J was trimmed by 4 bases and V by 9 bases; bases with no gene match: 10. Germline CDR1 reads LNHDA; CDR2 reads SQIVND (reference sequence). Written as DNA, the CDR3 is TGTGCCAGCAGCTTAGCGACAGGGTCAGATACGCAGTATTTT. Its translation is CASSLATGSDTQYF.

The V call is TRBV19, the J call TRBJ2-2; 7 bases map to TRBD2. Germline V gives CDR1 LNHDA, CDR2 SQIVND (reference sequence). The length of the CDR3 is 14 residues. Trimming at V came to 3 bases and at J to 5 bases, leaving 3 bases not matched to a gene. CDR3 protein: CASSMGRGTGELFF. The CDR3 DNA sequence: TGTGCCAGTAGTATGGGGCGGGGGACCGGGGAGCTGTTTTTT.

The chain recombines TRBV24-1 with TRBJ2-1; 8 bases agree with TRBD2. Trimming removed 3 bases from V and 3 bases from J; junction bases left unmatched: 3. Germline CDR1 reads KGHDR; CDR2 reads SFDVKD. The CDR3 is 15 amino acids. The CDR3 DNA is TGTGCCACCAGTGATCAAGCGGGGGACTACAATGAGCAGTTCTTC. Amino acid sequence: CATSDQAGDYNEQFF.

This clonotype was seen at least ten times. The rearrangement joins TRBV7-9 to TRBJ2-7; 7 nucleotides match TRBD1. After removal of 4 bases from V and 4 bases from J, the junction contained 13 bases not matched to a gene. Germline loops: CDR1 SEHNR, CDR2 FQNEAQ (reference sequence). The CDR3 extends over 16 amino acids. This CDR3 is CASSSRATGPNYEQYF. Here the CDR3 DNA reads TGTGCCAGCAGCTCCAGGGCGACAGGGCCGAATTACGAGCAGTACTTC.

This clonotype has more than one count but fewer than ten. J is TRBJ2-3 and V is TRBV14; tentatively, D is TRBD1 (6 bases). Trimming removed 1 base at V and 4 bases at J, with 9 bases between. This CDR3 contains 14 residues. Per germline, CDR1 SGHDN and CDR2 FVKESK. CDR3 loop: CASSQGSGADTQYF. The CDR3 DNA sequence: TGTGCCAGCAGCCAAGGATCAGGGGCAGATACGCAGTATTTT. Looking up the rest from reference TRBV14 and TRBJ2-3 gives the full variable domain: EAGVTQFPSHSVIEKGQTVTLRCDPISGHDNLYWYRRVMGKEIKFLLHFVKESKQDESGMPNNRFLAERTGGTYSTLKVQPAELEDSGVYFCASSQGSGADTQYFGPGTRLTVL.

The CDR3 loop is CASSLGTSGMWTGELFF. The CDR3 DNA is TGCGCCAGCAGTCTTGGGACTAGCGGGATGTGGACCGGGGAGCTGTTTTTT. The V and J genes are TRBV5-1 and TRBJ2-2, with 13 nucleotides matching TRBD2. The V segment lost 5 bases and the J segment 5 bases; nucleotides outside the gene matches: 9. The CDR3 length is 17 residues. CDR1 and CDR2 from the germline V gene are SGHRS and YFSETQ.